What follows is one T cell receptor beta chain and its context. This CDR3 region has 14 residues. CDR1 SQVTM and CDR2 ANQGSEA come from the germline V gene. J lost 5 bases, V lost 0 bases, and 6 bases had no gene match. The data were obtained in a study of blood T cells in healthy people across ages. With a J-beta primer mix and a sample-barcoded 5' primer, a second PCR ran about 7 to 12 cycles. TCRdb recomputed calls from the 5' RACE reads with MiXCR, one row per CDR3 protein. This table has more than 900,000 distinct CDR3 sequences, 20% to 25% appearing once. This same sample was also part of a study on T cells of mothers and their children.

Sequenced sample: blood. The TCR comes from a girl aged 2-10 years in good health. V and J are TRBV29-1 and TRBJ2-5; 7 nucleotides agree with TRBD1. The DNA for the CDR3 is TGCAGCGTTGAAGATCACAGGGACAGCGAGACCCAGTACTTC. It codes for CSVEDHRDSETQYF.